Following are 17 T cell receptor beta chains from one sample sequenced in a study of T cells in women clearing cervical HPV infection. Clones were read by immunoSEQ multiplex PCR, and TCRdb kept only the in-frame ones, dropping some. This repertoire includes about 24,000 clones. Sequenced: blood buffy coat. The receptors stem from a woman aged 18 to 75 with a cervical HPV16 infection that either progressed to CIN3+ or cleared (not recorded which).

Notes on this clone: The DNA ends 3 residues before the CDR3 does, and the rest of the CDR3 is filled in from the germline J gene. V gene TRBV5-1 combines with J gene TRBJ2-3; D remains ambiguous. CDR1 is SGHRS, CDR2 YFSETQ, per germline. V lost 1 base and J lost 0, with 6 bases in between. This CDR3 comprises 14 residues. The part of the CDR3 DNA that was read is TGCGCCAGCAGCTTGCGTGTTAGCACAGATACG. It translates to CASSLRVSTDT. In full, the CDR3 reads CASSLRVSTDTQYF.

As to this clone: The read gets to within 3 residues of the CDR3 end, and the germline J gene fills in the rest. The chain carries TRBV5-4 and TRBJ1-2; D uncertain. Germline V gives CDR1 SGHNT, CDR2 YYREEE (reference sequence). V was shortened by 2 bases and J by 0 bases, with 8 bases between the two germline ends. This CDR3 is built from 14 residues. The CDR3 DNA, read in part, is TGTGCCAGCAGCTTCGGTTTAGCTAACTATGGC. It specifies CASSFGLANYG. The CDR3 as a whole reads CASSFGLANYGYTF. Based on the CDR3 plus reference TRBV5-4 and TRBJ1-2, the full variable domain is ETGVTQSPTHLIKTRGQQVTLRCSSQSGHNTVSWYQQALGQGPQFIFQYYREEENGRGNFPPRFSGLQFPNYSSELNVNALELDDSALYLCASSFGLANYGYTFGSGTRLTVV.

In the case of this clone: The read terminates 3 residues before the CDR3 end, so the remaining end is supplied by the germline J gene. The chain carries TRBV29-1 and TRBJ2-2; D call uncertain. This CDR3 is 14 amino acids long. Germline loops: CDR1 SQVTM, CDR2 ANQGSEA. The CDR3 bases that were read are TGCAGCGTTGGACGAGCCGGAACTAATGAAAAG. It is translated as CSVGRAGTNEK. The CDR3 as a whole reads CSVGRAGTNEKLFF.

This CDR3 is CSAESGSGADTQYF. The sequenced CDR3 bases are TGCAGTGCTGAAAGCGGGAGTGGCGCAGATACC. The genes are TRBV20-1 and TRBJ2-5; the match to TRBD2 covers 8 bases. Read coverage stops 3 residues before the CDR3 terminus; the germline J gene supplies the remainder. CDR3 length: 14 residues. Germline loops: CDR1 DFQATT, CDR2 SNEGSKA (reference sequence).

With regard to this clone: The DNA ends 3 residues before the CDR3 does, and the rest of the CDR3 is filled in from the germline J gene. The V call is TRBV5-1, the J call TRBJ2-3; TRBD2 matches 9 bases. The V gene's germline CDR1 is SGHRS and CDR2 YFSETQ. The CDR3 covers 17 residues. The DNA read from the CDR3 is TGCGCCAGCAGCCCTGGAGGGCTAGCGGGGATCCAAGAGACG. Protein: CASSPGGLAGIQET. The whole CDR3 reads CASSPGGLAGIQETQYF.

Worth noting for this clone: The read terminates 3 residues ahead of where the CDR3 ends, so the germline J gene completes it. This chain uses TRBV5-4 with TRBJ2-7, with D unresolved. Trimming shortened V by 0 bases and J by 3 bases, and 7 bases separated the two germline ends. The CDR3 extends over 13 amino acids. The germline V gene has CDR1 SGHNT and CDR2 YYREEE (reference sequence). The covered CDR3 bases are TGTGCCAGCAGCTTGGCCCACAGCTACGAG. Residues: CASSLAHSYE. The full CDR3 protein is CASSLAHSYEQYF.

Points on this clone: The CDR3 end lies 3 residues beyond the end of the read and is filled in from the germline J gene. The V call is TRBV13, the J call TRBJ1-5; the D is unclear. The CDR3 sequence is 13 residues long. Trimming took off 4 bases at V and 4 bases at J, with 8 bases between the two ends. Germline CDR1 reads PRHDT; CDR2 reads FYEKMQ (reference sequence). CDR3 DNA (partial): TGTGCCAGCAGCTCTGGCGGTAATCAGCCC. Translating gives CASSSGGNQP. The CDR3 as a whole reads CASSSGGNQPQHF.

Note on this clone: The observed sequence ends 3 residues before the CDR3 terminus, with the missing tail filled in from the germline J gene. The J gene is TRBJ1-4, the V gene TRBV20-1; 10 nucleotides match TRBD1. This CDR3 region has 15 residues. V lost 2 bases, J lost 7 bases, and 7 bases stayed unmatched. CDR1 and CDR2 from the germline V gene are DFQATT and SNEGSKA (reference sequence). The CDR3 DNA, read in part, is TGCAGTGCTAGACCGGGACAGGGGCTGGCTGAAAAA. This sequence encodes CSARPGQGLAEK. The full-length CDR3 reads as CSARPGQGLAEKLFF.

Note on this clone: The read ends 3 residues shy of where the CDR3 ends; the end is completed using the germline J gene. J is TRBJ2-1 and V is TRBV7-6, with D maybe TRBD2 (5 bases). Deletions cut 5 bases from V and 4 bases from J, with 9 bases between. This CDR3 spans 13 amino acids. The V gene's germline CDR1 is SGHVS and CDR2 FNYEAQ. CDR3 loop: CASSRAVYNEQFF. Incomplete CDR3 DNA: TGTGCCAGCAGCCGAGCGGTATACAATGAG.

A note on this clone: The read halts 3 residues ahead of the CDR3 end, with the missing end drawn from the germline J gene. This chain connects TRBV2 to TRBJ2-7, with TRBD1 matching over 10 bases. This CDR3 has 13 residues. Trimming cost V 6 bases and J 5 bases; bases outside gene matches: 4. Per germline, CDR1 SNHLY and CDR2 FYNNEI. The sequenced CDR3 bases are TGTGCCAGCAGCGGACAGGGGGTCCACGAG. Residues: CASSGQGVHE. The CDR3 reads in full as CASSGQGVHEQYF.

As for this clone: Read data end 3 residues before the CDR3 end; the end is taken from the germline J gene. The chain uses TRBV7-2 and TRBJ2-5; D perhaps matches TRBD2 (6 bases). The germline V gene has CDR1 SGHTA and CDR2 FQGNSA. CDR3 length: 14 residues. V was clipped by 2 bases and J by 2 bases, with 9 bases between them. The CDR3 region is CASSLNGGQETQYF. The DNA read from the CDR3 is TGTGCCAGCAGCTTAAATGGGGGGCAAGAGACC.

Note on this clone: The read ends 3 residues early relative to the CDR3; the germline J gene fills the gap. The rearrangement links TRBV9 to TRBJ2-5; D may be TRBD1 (5 bases). The germline gives CDR1 SGDLS, CDR2 YYNGEE. This CDR3 region has 13 residues. Trimming pared 6 bases from V and 5 bases from J, leaving 14 bases between. The CDR3 is CASNRPGYETQYF. CDR3 DNA, as far as it was read: TGTGCCAGCAATCGACCAGGGTACGAGACC.

A note on this clone: The read stops 3 residues short of the end of the CDR3; the missing end is completed from the germline J gene. The V and J genes are TRBV29-1 and TRBJ1-2, with 8 bases matching TRBD1. Per germline, CDR1 SQVTM and CDR2 ANQGSEA. There are 14 residues in the CDR3. The CDR3 loop reads CSVVSDRDPSGYTF. The part of the CDR3 DNA that was read is TGCAGCGTTGTTTCGGACAGGGATCCCTCCGGC.

A note on this clone: From the germline J gene comes the end of the CDR3, since the read stops 3 residues before it. This rearrangement joins TRBV7-7 to TRBJ1-2; D gene unclear. Germline values: CDR1 SSHAT, CDR2 FNYEAQ (reference sequence). The CDR3 is made up of 16 amino acids. The CDR3: CASSRLAGARTDTYTF. The CDR3 bases that were read are TGTGCCAGCAGCCGACTAGCGGGAGCGAGAACAGATACC.

CDR3 DNA (partial): TGTGCCAGCAGCGCGGGACTAGCAACAGATACG. This encodes CASSAGLATDT. The whole CDR3 protein reads CASSAGLATDTQYF. The V gene is TRBV7-2, the J gene TRBJ2-3; TRBD2 agrees at 9 bases. The observed sequence ends 3 residues before the CDR3 terminus, with the missing tail filled in from the germline J gene. Looked up from germline, CDR1 is SGHTA and CDR2 is FQGNSA. The CDR3 sequence is 14 residues long. Trimming removed 5 bases from V and 3 bases from J; junction bases left unmatched: 3.

Note on this clone: The read terminates 3 residues ahead of where the CDR3 ends, so the germline J gene completes it. J is TRBJ2-1 and V is TRBV7-3; 8 nucleotides agree with TRBD2. The CDR3 consists of 16 residues. Germline V gives CDR1 SGHTA, CDR2 FQGTGA. The junction had 10 bases not matched to a gene; V was cut back by 2 bases and J by 7 bases. Partial CDR3 DNA: TGTGCCAGCAGCTTACATGGGACTAGTCGCGTGAATGAG. This translates into CASSLHGTSRVNE. The complete CDR3 sequence is CASSLHGTSRVNEQFF.

Remarks on this clone: The sequence runs out 3 residues before the end of the CDR3; the remainder is reconstructed from the germline J gene. The J gene is TRBJ2-1, the V gene TRBV10-1, with 7 bases matching TRBD2. This CDR3 spans 15 amino acids. The V gene's germline CDR1 is WNHNN and CDR2 SYGVQD (reference sequence). The V gene end was trimmed by 0 bases and the J gene end by 7 bases; junction bases not matched to a gene: 6. CDR3 bases read: TGCGCCAGCAGTGAGTCGGGAGCGGGACGTAATGAG. It yields the protein CASSESGAGRNE. The entire CDR3 is CASSESGAGRNEQFF.